This TCR beta chain comes out of a study of blood T cell repertoires in COVID-19. For the study at large: Both acute and convalescent COVID-19 samples were obtained from the United States, Italy and Spain.

The data were produced by immunoSEQ multiplex PCR, yet TCRdb's version contains in-frame clones alone and is incomplete. Here the sample spans some 100,000 clones, roughly 86% being singletons. V was pared by 3 bases and J by 6 bases, with 14 bases between. Germline CDR1 SNHLY, CDR2 FYNNEI. The CDR3 has 14 amino acids. The chain uses TRBV2 and TRBJ1-1; TRBD1 might be the D (5 bases). Sequenced: peripheral blood. The sequence was obtained from a young woman with acute or convalescent COVID-19. The DNA of the CDR3 is TGTGCCAGCAGTGACCCAGGGAACGGCCCTGAAGCTTTCTTT. This encodes CASSDPGNGPEAFF.